Listed below are T cell receptor beta chains from one sample, sequenced in a study of blood T cell repertoires in COVID-19. Produced via immunoSEQ multiplex PCR; TCRdb's table is partial and in-frame only. There are around 100,000 clones in the sample; about 89% occur only once, and around 10% lies in the top ten. Sequencing was done on a sample of peripheral blood. All receptors derive from a woman aged 30 to 39 with acute or convalescent COVID-19. Each CDR3 is given with its conserved first and last residue. D genes are given only for firm matches. Where a row states a size, it is once, few, many or the class of an expanded clone; other rows omit it.

NA 12 TRBJ1-1 TRBV6-5 NA TGTGCCAGCCTCAGGTGGTACACTGAAGCTTTCTTT CASLRWYTEAFF
NA 15 TRBJ1-1 TRBV9 NA TGTGCCAGCAGCGTAGTCTCAGGGAGGGGCACTGAAGCTTTCTTT CASSVVSGRGTEAFF
NA 16 TRBJ1-5 TRBV7-2 NA TGTGCCAGCAGCACAGGGATGACCTATGGCAATCAGCCCCAGCATTTT CASSTGMTYGNQPQHF
NA 15 TRBJ2-2 TRBV9 NA TGTGCCAGCAGCGTATGGCAGGGAAACACCGGGGAGCTGTTTTTT CASSVWQGNTGELFF
NA 15 TRBJ2-3 TRBV18 NA TGTGCCAGCTCACCTCCAACTTCTAGCACAGATACGCAGTATTTT CASSPPTSSTDTQYF
NA 15 TRBJ1-3 TRBV11-2 NA TGTGCCAGCAGCCCGACAGCTTTCTCTGGAAACACCATATATTTT CASSPTAFSGNTIYF
NA 13 TRBJ1-2 TRBV10-3 NA TGTGCCATCAGGGACAGAGCTAACTATGGCTACACCTTC CAIRDRANYGYTF
NA 13 TRBJ2-7 TRBV25-1 NA TGTGCCAGCGGCCTAGGTAGATCCTACGAGCAGTACTTC CASGLGRSYEQYF
TRBD2 16 TRBJ2-3 TRBV19 NA TGTGCCAGTAGTATTTCGGCGGGGGGGTCGCCAGATACGCAGTATTTT CASSISAGGSPDTQYF
TRBD1 16 TRBJ1-4 TRBV7-8 NA TGTGCCAGCAGTCCGGACAGGGTATGGGGGGGTGAAAAACTGTTTTTT CASSPDRVWGGEKLFF
NA 12 TRBJ2-1 TRBV7-2 NA TGTGCCAGCAGCTTAGGTTCATATGAGCAGTTCTTC CASSLGSYEQFF
NA 13 TRBJ2-7 TRBV24-1 NA TGTGCCACCAGTGCTACGACATCCTACGAGCAGTACTTC CATSATTSYEQYF
NA 13 TRBJ1-4 TRBV9 NA TGTGCCAGCAGCAATCAGGGTAGTGAAAAACTGTTTTTT CASSNQGSEKLFF
TRBD2 15 TRBJ2-3 TRBV11-2 NA TGTGCCAGCAGCCGCCGGGGGGGCGGTGGAAATACGCAGTATTTT CASSRRGGGGNTQYF
TRBD1 13 TRBJ1-5 TRBV7-9 NA TGTGCCAGCAGCTCCGACAGGGACCAGCCCCAGCATTTT CASSSDRDQPQHF
TRBD2 16 TRBJ2-3 TRBV5-1 NA TGCGCCAGCAGCTTGGGAGCGGGGGCTCGCACAGATACGCAGTATTTT CASSLGAGARTDTQYF
NA 13 TRBJ2-7 TRBV27 once TGTGCCAGCAGTCCTTCCTGGCAGGACGAGCAGTACTTC CASSPSWQDEQYF
NA 19 TRBJ1-2 TRBV23-1 NA TGCGCCAGCAGAACAGAGTCGGGAGTGAGGGGTACCAGGGATGATGGCTACACCTTC CASRTESGVRGTRDDGYTF
NA 15 TRBJ1-2 TRBV5-1 few TGCGCCAGCAGCTTCCACGACAGGACAAACTATGGCTACACCTTC CASSFHDRTNYGYTF
NA 15 TRBJ1-6 TRBV9 NA TGTGCCAGCAGCGTAGGCGGACAGCCAAATTCACCCCTCCACTTT CASSVGGQPNSPLHF
NA 12 TRBJ2-2 TRBV6-5 once TGTGCCAGCAGTCTACGGGCCGGGGAGCTGTTTTTT CASSLRAGELFF
TRBD2 16 TRBJ2-2 TRBV10-2 few TGCGCCAGCAGTGGACTAGCGGTAGCGAACACCGGGGAGCTGTTTTTT CASSGLAVANTGELFF
TRBD1 18 TRBJ1-4 TRBV7-2 NA TGTGCCAGCAGTTGGCCCGGGACAGGGGATTCAACTAATGAAAAACTGTTTTTT CASSWPGTGDSTNEKLFF
NA 14 TRBJ1-5 TRBV6-5 NA TGTGCCAGCAGTCCTGGGAGGGATCCTCAGCCCCAGCATTTT CASSPGRDPQPQHF
NA 17 TRBJ1-2 TRBV4-1 once TGCGCCAGCAGCCAAGTAGGCCGCGGGGGCGGTGGTGGTGGCTACACCTTC CASSQVGRGGGGGGYTF
NA 14 TRBJ2-7 TRBV9 NA TGTGCCAGCAGCGCCTCCGGACTCGACTACGAGCAGTACTTC CASSASGLDYEQYF
TRBD1 15 TRBJ2-4 TRBV29-1 few TGCAGCGTTATCCTACAGGGGGTAGCCAAAAACATTCAGTACTTC CSVILQGVAKNIQYF